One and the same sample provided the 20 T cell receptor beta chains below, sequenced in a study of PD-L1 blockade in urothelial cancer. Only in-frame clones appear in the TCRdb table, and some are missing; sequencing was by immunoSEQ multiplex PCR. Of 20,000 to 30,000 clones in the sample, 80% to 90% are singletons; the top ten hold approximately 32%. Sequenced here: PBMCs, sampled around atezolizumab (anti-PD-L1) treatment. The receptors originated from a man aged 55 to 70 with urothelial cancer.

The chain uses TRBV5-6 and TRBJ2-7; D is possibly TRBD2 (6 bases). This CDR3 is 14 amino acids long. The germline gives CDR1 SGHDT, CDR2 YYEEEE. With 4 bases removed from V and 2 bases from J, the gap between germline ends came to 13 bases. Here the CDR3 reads CASSGGTATYEQYF. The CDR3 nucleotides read TGTGCCAGCAGCGGCGGGACGGCAACCTACGAGCAGTACTTC.

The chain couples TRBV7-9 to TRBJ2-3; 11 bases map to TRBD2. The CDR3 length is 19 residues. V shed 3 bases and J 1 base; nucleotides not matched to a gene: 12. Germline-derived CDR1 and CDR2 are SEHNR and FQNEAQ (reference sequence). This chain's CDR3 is CASSFLGVAGGPGTDTQYF. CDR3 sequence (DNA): TGTGCCAGCAGCTTTCTAGGGGTAGCGGGGGGGCCGGGCACAGATACGCAGTATTTT.

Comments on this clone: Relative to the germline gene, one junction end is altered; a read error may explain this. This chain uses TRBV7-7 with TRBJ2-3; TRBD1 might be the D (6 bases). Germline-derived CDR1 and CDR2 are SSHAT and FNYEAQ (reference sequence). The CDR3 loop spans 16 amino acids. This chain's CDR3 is CASSPGTGFSTDTQYF. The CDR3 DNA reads TGTGCTAGCAGCCCAGGAACAGGGTTTAGCACAGATACGCAGTATTTT.

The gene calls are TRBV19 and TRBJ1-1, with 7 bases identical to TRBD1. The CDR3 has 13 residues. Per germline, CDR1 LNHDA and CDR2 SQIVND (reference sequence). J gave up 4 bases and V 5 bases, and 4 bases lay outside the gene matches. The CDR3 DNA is TGTGCCAGTAGTTTAACAGGGGTCACTGAAGCTTTCTTT. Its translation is CASSLTGVTEAFF.

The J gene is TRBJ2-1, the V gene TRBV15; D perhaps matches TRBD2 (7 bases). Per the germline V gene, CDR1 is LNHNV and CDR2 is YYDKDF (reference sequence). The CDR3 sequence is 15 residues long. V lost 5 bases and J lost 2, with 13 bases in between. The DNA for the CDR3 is TGTGCCACCAGCCCGAGGGGGGGGGCCTACAATGAGCAGTTCTTC. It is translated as CATSPRGGAYNEQFF.

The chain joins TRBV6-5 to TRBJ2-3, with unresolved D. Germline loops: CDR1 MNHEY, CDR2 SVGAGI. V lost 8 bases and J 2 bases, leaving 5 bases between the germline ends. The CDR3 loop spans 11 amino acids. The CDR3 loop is CASGNTDTQYF. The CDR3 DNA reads TGTGCCAGCGGCAACACAGATACGCAGTATTTT.

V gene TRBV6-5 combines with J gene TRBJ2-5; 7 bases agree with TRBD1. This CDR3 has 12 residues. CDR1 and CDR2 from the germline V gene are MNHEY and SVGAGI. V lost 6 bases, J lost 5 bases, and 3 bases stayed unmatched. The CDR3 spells CASSDRVETQYF. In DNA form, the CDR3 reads TGTGCCAGCAGCGACAGGGTGGAGACCCAGTACTTC.

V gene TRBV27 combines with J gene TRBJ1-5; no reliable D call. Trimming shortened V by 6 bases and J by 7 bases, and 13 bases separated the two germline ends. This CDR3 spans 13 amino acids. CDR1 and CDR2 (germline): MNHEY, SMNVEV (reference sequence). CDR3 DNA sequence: TGTGCCAGCAGCCTCCGCCGGTTGCAGCCCCAGCATTTT. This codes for CASSLRRLQPQHF.

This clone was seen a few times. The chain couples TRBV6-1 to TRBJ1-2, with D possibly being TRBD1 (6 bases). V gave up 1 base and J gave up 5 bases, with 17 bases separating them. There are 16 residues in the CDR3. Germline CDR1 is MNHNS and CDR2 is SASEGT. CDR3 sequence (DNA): TGTGCCAGCAGTGAAGAAAAACAGGGCAGAGGGTATGGCTACACCTTC. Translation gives CASSEEKQGRGYGYTF.

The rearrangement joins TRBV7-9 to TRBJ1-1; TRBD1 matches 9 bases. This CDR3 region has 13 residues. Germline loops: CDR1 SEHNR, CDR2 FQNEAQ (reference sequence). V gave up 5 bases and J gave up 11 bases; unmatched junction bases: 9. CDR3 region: CASSARTGAHAFF. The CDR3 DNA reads TGTGCCAGCAGCGCTAGGACAGGGGCGCATGCTTTCTTT.

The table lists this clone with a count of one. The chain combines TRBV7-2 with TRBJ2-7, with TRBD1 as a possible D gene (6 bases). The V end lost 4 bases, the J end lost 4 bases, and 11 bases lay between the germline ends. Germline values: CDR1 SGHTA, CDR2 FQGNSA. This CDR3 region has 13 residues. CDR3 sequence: CASSSNQGYEQYF. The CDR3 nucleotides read TGTGCCAGCAGCTCGAATCAGGGGTACGAGCAGTACTTC. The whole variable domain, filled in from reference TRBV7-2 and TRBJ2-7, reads GAGVSQSPSNKVTEKGKDVELRCDPISGHTALYWYRQSLGQGLEFLIYFQGNSAPDKSGLPSDRFSAERTGGSVSTLTIQRTQQEDSAVYLCASSSNQGYEQYFGPGTRLTVT.

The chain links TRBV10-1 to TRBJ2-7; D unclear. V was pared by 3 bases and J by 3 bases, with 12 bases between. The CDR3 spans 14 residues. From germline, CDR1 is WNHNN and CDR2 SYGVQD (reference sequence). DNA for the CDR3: TGCGCCAGCAGTGATCAGGATTACCTCTACGAGCAGTACTTC. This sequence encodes CASSDQDYLYEQYF.

CDR3: CASSQDLSAGNTIYF. The CDR3 DNA reads as TGTGCCAGCAGCCAAGATCTCAGCGCTGGAAACACCATATATTTT. V and J are TRBV14 and TRBJ1-3; D is ambiguous. V was cut by 0 bases and J by 2 bases, with 8 bases left in between. There are 15 residues in the CDR3. The germline V gene encodes CDR1 SGHDN and CDR2 FVKESK.

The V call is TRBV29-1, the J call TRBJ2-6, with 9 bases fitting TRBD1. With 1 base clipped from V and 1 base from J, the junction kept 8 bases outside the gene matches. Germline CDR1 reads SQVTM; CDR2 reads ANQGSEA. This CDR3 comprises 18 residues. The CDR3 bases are TGCAGCGTTGAAGGTCCGGGACAGGGCCTTTCTGGGGCCAACGTCCTGACTTTC. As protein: CSVEGPGQGLSGANVLTF.

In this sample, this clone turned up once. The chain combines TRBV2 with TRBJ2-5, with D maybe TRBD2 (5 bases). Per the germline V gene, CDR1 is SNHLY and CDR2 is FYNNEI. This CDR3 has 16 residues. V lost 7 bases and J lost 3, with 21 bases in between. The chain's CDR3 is CASTPPRRTGEETQYF. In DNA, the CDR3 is TGTGCCAGCACCCCGCCCAGGCGGACTGGCGAAGAGACCCAGTACTTC.

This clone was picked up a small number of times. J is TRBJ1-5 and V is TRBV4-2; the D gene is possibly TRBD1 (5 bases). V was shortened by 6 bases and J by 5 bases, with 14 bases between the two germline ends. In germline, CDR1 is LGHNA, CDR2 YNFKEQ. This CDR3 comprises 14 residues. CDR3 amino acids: CASRKGGEDQPQHF. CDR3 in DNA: TGTGCCAGCAGAAAGGGAGGGGAAGATCAGCCCCAGCATTTT.

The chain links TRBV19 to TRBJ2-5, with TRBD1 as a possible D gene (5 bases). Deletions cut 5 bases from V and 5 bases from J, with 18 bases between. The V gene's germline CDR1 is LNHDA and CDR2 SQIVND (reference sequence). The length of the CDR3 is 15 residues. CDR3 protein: CASSVQSGISETQYF. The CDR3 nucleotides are TGTGCCAGTAGTGTCCAATCAGGGATTTCGGAGACCCAGTACTTC.

The DNA for the CDR3 is TGCGCCAGCAGCTTGGCCGTCCCCGCGGGAGAGACCCAGTACTTC. Amino acids: CASSLAVPAGETQYF. The chain combines TRBV5-1 with TRBJ2-5; D possibly corresponds to TRBD2 (5 bases). Trimming shortened V by 0 bases and J by 4 bases, and 13 bases separated the two germline ends. CDR1 and CDR2 from the germline V gene are SGHRS and YFSETQ. This CDR3 is built from 15 residues.

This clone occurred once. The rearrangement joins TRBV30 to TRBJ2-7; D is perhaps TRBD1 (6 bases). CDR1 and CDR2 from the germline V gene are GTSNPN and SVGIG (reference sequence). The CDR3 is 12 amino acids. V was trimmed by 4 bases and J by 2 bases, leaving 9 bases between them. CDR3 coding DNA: TGTGCCTGGAAGCAGGGGACCTACGAGCAGTACTTC. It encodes CAWKQGTYEQYF.

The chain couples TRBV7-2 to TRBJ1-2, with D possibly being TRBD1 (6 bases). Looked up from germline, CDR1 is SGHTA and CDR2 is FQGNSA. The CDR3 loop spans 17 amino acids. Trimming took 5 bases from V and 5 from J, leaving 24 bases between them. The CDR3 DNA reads TGTGCCAGCAGCCCCGGGACAAACAGGAGGATTGGGTATGGCTACACCTTC. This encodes CASSPGTNRRIGYGYTF.